This section outlines one T cell receptor beta chain sequence together with its context. Its antigen has not been determined. Base qualities are not provided; no much larger clone lies one nucleotide away. Library preparation used RT-PCR. Sequencer: NextSeq 550. TCRdb ran its own pipeline on the public reads, namely fastp trimming at Q25 and MiXCR clone calling, and kept in-frame beta chains. Rows merge per CDR3 protein into single entries with the most common DNA and genes. The sample table shows approximately 98,000 distinct CDR3 sequences, and approximately 40% are seen once. The top ten clonotypes cover 27% of the sample. This record comes from a study of patients and donors after allogeneic stem cell transplantation (dated by TCRdb to 2018 to 2021). The receptor was isolated from a human donor who was either an allogeneic HSCT recipient or a stem cell or donor lymphocyte infusion donor (not recorded which). It is not recorded whose cells these are; they may come from a transplant donor. The sequenced material came from blood, either unsorted or a sorted T cell fraction (not recorded which).

The nucleotide sequence is TGTGCCAGCAGCGTATATGACTCCTACAATGAGCAGTTCTTC. It codes for CASSVYDSYNEQFF. Recombination joined TRBV9 with TRBJ2-1; the D gene is not confidently resolved. V is cut by 1 base and J by 0 bases, and the space between the germline ends is 5 bases. Based on the germline V gene, the CDR1 and CDR2 sequences are SGDLS and YYNGEE. The CDR3, cysteine through phenylalanine, is 14 amino acids long. The retained sequence is limited to the CDR3, 42 bases, with the frame set at the first base.